This entry is about one TCR beta chain. Its antigen remains unknown. The CDR3 runs to 13 residues. With 5 bases clipped from V and 3 bases from J, the junction kept 4 bases outside the gene matches. Germline CDR1 SGHDN, CDR2 FVKESK. The data originate from a study of cytomegalovirus exposure and HLA in healthy donors. Overall study context: T cells numbering about 179 million yielded 90 million to 140 million unique TCR beta sequences in an earlier analysis. Study-wide results and caveats: When a later analysis was performed, an Asian-associated ancestry cluster reportedly had fewer N-insertions than the approximately 700-donor mean. Productive status was seen about 90% or about 30% of the time for most TCR beta V segments in an earlier analysis.

Both 60 Vbeta primers and 13 Jbeta primers went into the PCR. Here immunoSEQ multiplex PCR was the method, and the copy in TCRdb shows in-frame clones only, minus some. Among some 250,000 clones listed, about 86% were seen once. Sequencing input: PBMCs. The V call is TRBV14, the J call TRBJ2-7; 7 bases line up with TRBD1. The source of this sequence is a woman aged 55-69 years in good health and CMV-seropositive. The CDR3 sequence: CASSYGTVYEQYF. Written as DNA, the CDR3 is TGTGCCAGCAGCTACGGGACAGTCTACGAGCAGTACTTC.